This entry describes one T cell receptor (beta chain). This sample is drawn from a study of T cells in Graves' hyperthyroidism and ophthalmopathy. Amplification targeted TCR beta CDR3 regions from RNA transcripts. First-round RT-PCR of the TCR CDR3 relied on the HTBI primer set. Using its own MiXCR run on the multiplex PCR reads, TCRdb lists one record per CDR3 protein. In the table there are fewer than 700,000 distinct CDR3 sequences, around 15% of which are singletons. There are 14 residues in the CDR3. The V end lost 11 bases, the J end lost 1 base, and 14 bases lay between the germline ends. The V gene's germline CDR1 is LNHNV and CDR2 YYDKDF (reference sequence).

The chain joins TRBV15 to TRBJ1-4; D may be TRBD1 (5 bases). The clonotype comes from a woman aged 30 to 39 with Graves' hyperthyroidism. Source material: blood. The CDR3 spells CAASKGQTNEKLFF. The CDR3 DNA reads as TGTGCCGCAAGTAAGGGGCAAACTAATGAAAAACTGTTTTTT.